This T cell receptor (beta chain) was profiled in a study of CXCR3-negative and CXCR3-positive naive CD8 T cells. The libraries of TRB cDNA were prepared using 5' RACE with UMI labels. Reprocessing the 5' RACE reads, TCRdb reports a single entry for every CDR3 protein and omits DNA. This repertoire comprises some 120,000 distinct CDR3 sequences; its ten largest clones make up 0.5% to 0.6%. Whole-study results and caveats: A higher hydrophobicity marked the TRB CDR3s of CXCR3-positive naive cells versus CXCR3-negative naive cells. Naive cells, whether CXCR3-negative or CXCR3-positive, had similar TRBV-TRBJ usage, while memory cells differed.

Germline CDR1 is LGHNA and CDR2 is YNFKEQ. The CDR3 consists of 15 residues. A word on this clonotype: What it recognizes is unknown.

The origin of this receptor is a human donor in good health. Some clones in this sample may be carry-over from other donors' samples. The sample consisted of naive CXCR3+ CD8+ T cells from blood. Documented subset: CD45RO-CCR7+CD27+CD95- naive CD8+ T cells expressing CXCR3 (TNR3+). This chain connects TRBV4-2 to TRBJ1-6; TCRdb calls TRBD1, which cannot be checked without DNA. CDR3 sequence reads: CASSQATGGLSPLHF.